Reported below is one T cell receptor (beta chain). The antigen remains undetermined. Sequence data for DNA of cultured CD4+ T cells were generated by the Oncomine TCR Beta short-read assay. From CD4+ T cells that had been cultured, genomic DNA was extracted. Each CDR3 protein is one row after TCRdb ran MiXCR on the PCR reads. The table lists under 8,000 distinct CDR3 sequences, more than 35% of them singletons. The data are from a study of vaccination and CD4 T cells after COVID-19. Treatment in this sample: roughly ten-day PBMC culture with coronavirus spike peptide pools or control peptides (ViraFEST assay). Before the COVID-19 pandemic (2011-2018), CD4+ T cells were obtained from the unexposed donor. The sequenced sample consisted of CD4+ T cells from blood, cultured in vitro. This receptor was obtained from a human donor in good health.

The CDR3 here is CASSLERSTDTQYF. CDR3 nucleotides: TGTGCCAGCAGCTTAGAACGAAGCACAGATACGCAGTATTTT. The chain has TRBV7-2 and TRBJ2-3; D gene ambiguous. The germline V and J ends were trimmed by 1 base and 0 bases, with 5 bases remaining between them. The CDR3 is 14 amino acids. The germline gives CDR1 SGHTA, CDR2 FQGNSA.